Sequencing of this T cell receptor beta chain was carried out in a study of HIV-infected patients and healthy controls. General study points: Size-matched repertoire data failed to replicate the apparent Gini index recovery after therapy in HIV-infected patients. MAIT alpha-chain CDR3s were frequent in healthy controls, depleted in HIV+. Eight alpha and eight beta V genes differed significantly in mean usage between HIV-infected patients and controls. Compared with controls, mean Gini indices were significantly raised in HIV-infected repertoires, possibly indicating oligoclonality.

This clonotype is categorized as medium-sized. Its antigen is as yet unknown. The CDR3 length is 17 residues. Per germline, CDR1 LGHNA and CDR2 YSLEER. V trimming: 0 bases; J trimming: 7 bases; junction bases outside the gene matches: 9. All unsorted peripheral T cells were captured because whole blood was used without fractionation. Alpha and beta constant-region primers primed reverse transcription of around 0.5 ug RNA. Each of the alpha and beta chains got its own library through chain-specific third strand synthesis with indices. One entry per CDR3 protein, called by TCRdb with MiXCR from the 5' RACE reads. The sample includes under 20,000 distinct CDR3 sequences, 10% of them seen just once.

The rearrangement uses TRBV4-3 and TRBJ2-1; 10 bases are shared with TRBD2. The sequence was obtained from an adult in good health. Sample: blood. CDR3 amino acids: CASSQDSASGRLNEQFF. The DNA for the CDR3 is TGCGCCAGCAGCCAAGACTCGGCTAGCGGGAGATTAAATGAGCAGTTCTTC.